Listed below are T cell receptor beta chains from one sample, sequenced in a study of cytomegalovirus exposure and HLA in healthy donors. The assay was immunoSEQ multiplex PCR, and TCRdb's table has in-frame clones only and misses some. This listing includes some 130,000 clones. Sequencing was done on a sample of PBMCs. These receptor sequences come from a young man in good health and CMV-seronegative. The CDR3 runs from the conserved cysteine through the conserved F or W. The D gene is left open where the match is weak.

TRBV6-5,.,TRBJ2-7,TGTGCCAGCAGTTACGGTCAAGGGGTCTTGGGCGAGCAGTACTTC,CASSYGQGVLGEQYF
TRBV9,.,TRBJ1-6,TGTGCCAGCAGCGTAGTCGGGGATTATAATTCACCCCTCCACTTT,CASSVVGDYNSPLHF
TRBV5-5,.,TRBJ2-3,TGTGCCAGCAGCTGGAGGGCGGGGAGCACAGATACGCAGTATTTT,CASSWRAGSTDTQYF
TRBV5-1,.,TRBJ1-2,TGCGCCAGCAGCTCCCCCTCCTTGTATGGCTACACCTTC,CASSSPSLYGYTF
TRBV25-1,TRBD1,TRBJ1-5,TGTGCCAGCAGTGAAGACAGGACAGGGGTCAATCAGCCCCAGCATTTT,CASSEDRTGVNQPQHF
TRBV7-3,.,TRBJ1-1,TGTGCCAGCAGCCTCGCGGGGATAAACACTGAAGCTTTCTTT,CASSLAGINTEAFF
TRBV7-9,TRBD1,TRBJ1-2,TGTGCCAGCAGCTTATCGGGACAGAGCTATGGCTACACCTTC,CASSLSGQSYGYTF
TRBV30,.,TRBJ2-7,TGTGCCTGGAGGCTGGAGTACGAGCAGTACTTC,CAWRLEYEQYF
TRBV7-3,TRBD2,TRBJ2-3,TGTGCCAGCAGCTTAGTAGCGGGATTCACAGATACGCAGTATTTT,CASSLVAGFTDTQYF
TRBV11-1,.,TRBJ2-5,TGTGCCAGCAGCCTGCGACTAGATAAGGAGACCCAGTACTTC,CASSLRLDKETQYF
TRBV5-6,.,TRBJ1-1,TGTGCCAGCAGCTTGGAGCGGGGGGCGGGCACTGAAGCTTTCTTT,CASSLERGAGTEAFF
TRBV10-3,.,TRBJ2-7,TGTGCCATCAGTGGGAGGCTAGCCTACGAGCAGTACTTC,CAISGRLAYEQYF
TRBV12-5,TRBD2,TRBJ2-5,TGTGCTAGTGGTCACGGACTAGCGGGTGAGACCCAGTACTTC,CASGHGLAGETQYF
TRBV4-3,TRBD1,TRBJ1-4,TGCGCCAGCAGCCCTGACAGGGGACGAGAAAAACTGTTTTTT,CASSPDRGREKLFF
TRBV29-1,TRBD1,TRBJ2-7,TGCAGCGTTGAAGCCCCCGGACAGGGGACCTACGAGCAGTACTTC,CSVEAPGQGTYEQYF
TRBV7-2,TRBD2,TRBJ2-3,TGTGCCAGCAGCTTAGCCGCGGGAGTAGGTACGGGCACAGATACGCAGTATTTT,CASSLAAGVGTGTDTQYF
TRBV11-3,TRBD1,TRBJ2-7,TGTGCCAGCAGCTTAATGGCAGGGGGCACCCCCGAGCAGTACTTC,CASSLMAGGTPEQYF
TRBV5-6,TRBD2,TRBJ2-1,TGTGCCAGCAGCATCGGGACTAGCGGGAGAGAGTTCTTC,CASSIGTSGREFF
TRBV11-3,.,TRBJ1-1,TGTGCCAGCAGCTTTTCCGTTTGGAACACTGAAGCTTTCTTT,CASSFSVWNTEAFF
TRBV7-6,TRBD1,TRBJ2-1,TGTGCCAGCAGCCTGAACGGACAGGGCTACAATGAGCAGTTCTTC,CASSLNGQGYNEQFF
TRBV28,TRBD1,TRBJ2-7,TGTGCCAGCAGTTTATATTCAGGACAGGGGGCCTACGAGCAGTACTTC,CASSLYSGQGAYEQYF
TRBV9,.,TRBJ1-1,TGTGCCAGCAGCGGAGACGGGGTGAACACTGAAGCTTTCTTT,CASSGDGVNTEAFF
TRBV5-1,TRBD1,TRBJ1-2,TGCGCCAGCAGCGAGGGGGCCGGCTATGGCTACACCTTC,CASSEGAGYGYTF
TRBV28,.,TRBJ2-7,TGTGCCAGCAGTACGCCCGGGTTTACCGACGAGCAGTACTTC,CASSTPGFTDEQYF
TRBV28,TRBD2,TRBJ2-7,TGTGCCAGCATGCGGGAGAGGGGCGAGCAGTACTTC,CASMRERGEQYF
TRBV5-5,.,TRBJ1-1,TGTGCCAGCAGAGCCGATTTGAACACTGAAGCTTTCTTT,CASRADLNTEAFF
TRBV2,TRBD2,TRBJ2-1,TGTGCCAGCAGTAGGACTAGCGGAAACAATGAGCAGTTCTTC,CASSRTSGNNEQFF
TRBV28,TRBD1,TRBJ2-7,TGTGCCATCGAGAGGACAGGGGTTTACGAGCAGTACTTC,CAIERTGVYEQYF
TRBV28,.,TRBJ2-2,TGTGCCAGCAGTCCGGGACAGAACACCGGGGAGCTGTTTTTT,CASSPGQNTGELFF
TRBV5-4,TRBD2,TRBJ2-2,TGTGCCAGCAGCTTCGGGGGGGGGCCCACCGGGGAGCTGTTTTTT,CASSFGGGPTGELFF
TRBV9,TRBD1,TRBJ1-1,TGTGCCAGCAGGGCTCCTGACAGGGTGGAGAACACTGAAGCTTTCTTT,CASRAPDRVENTEAFF
TRBV10-3,TRBD1,TRBJ1-1,TGTGCCATCAGTGAGTCGGGACAGGGTGAAGCTTTCTTT,CAISESGQGEAFF
TRBV11-3,TRBD2,TRBJ2-7,TGTGCCAGCAGCTTAGATTTAAGCGGGAGCTTCCACGAGCAGTACTTC,CASSLDLSGSFHEQYF
TRBV19,TRBD1,TRBJ1-5,TGTGCCAGTGGGACAGGGGATTGGGGCAATCAGCCCCAGCATTTT,CASGTGDWGNQPQHF
TRBV29-1,TRBD1,TRBJ2-7,TGCAGCGTCGGACAGGGGGCTTTGGGTTCCTACGAGCAGTACTTC,CSVGQGALGSYEQYF
TRBV18,.,TRBJ1-5,TGTGCCAGCTCACCGGCGGGGTCGCTCGTTCAGCCCCAGCATTTT,CASSPAGSLVQPQHF
TRBV5-5,.,TRBJ2-7,TGTGCCAGCAGCTCCCCGGACCTAGCGTTGCAGTACTTC,CASSSPDLALQYF
TRBV6-5,.,TRBJ2-7,TGTGCCAGCAGGGCCTCTTTGACCTACGAGCAGTACTTC,CASRASLTYEQYF
TRBV25-1,.,TRBJ1-5,TGTGCCAGCAGTGGGGCAGGGGCTGTCTTCAATCAGCCCCAGCATTTT,CASSGAGAVFNQPQHF
TRBV20-1,.,TRBJ2-5,TGCAGTGCTAGATCTGAGACCCAGTACTTC,CSARSETQYF
TRBV11-2,TRBD2,TRBJ2-7,TGTGCCAGCAGCTTAGTCTTGCGGGGGTCCGAGCAGTACTTC,CASSLVLRGSEQYF
TRBV5-1,TRBD1,TRBJ2-2,TGCGCCAGCAGTGACAGGGGCAACACCGGGGAGCTGTTTTTT,CASSDRGNTGELFF
TRBV30,TRBD2,TRBJ2-1,TGTGCCTGGAGTCATGCGGGGGGAACCTACAATGAGCAGTTCTTC,CAWSHAGGTYNEQFF
TRBV10-3,.,TRBJ2-1,TGTGCCATCGGAAGCGCCCTTTACAATGAGCAGTTCTTC,CAIGSALYNEQFF
TRBV7-9,TRBD2,TRBJ2-3,TGTGCCAGCAGCGAAGGGACTAGCGGGTTTTTAGATACGCAGTATTTT,CASSEGTSGFLDTQYF
TRBV25-1,TRBD2,TRBJ2-1,TGTGCCAGCAGTGAATCTCGGGGGGGCAACAATGAGCAGTTCTTC,CASSESRGGNNEQFF
TRBV7-9,.,TRBJ1-1,TGTGCCAGCAGCTTGATGGAGAACGGGGCTTTCTTT,CASSLMENGAFF
TRBV30,.,TRBJ1-1,TGTGCCTGGAAAGAACAGGGATTCACTGAAGCTTTCTTT,CAWKEQGFTEAFF
TRBV28,.,TRBJ1-5,TGTGCCAGCAGTGAGTGGAAGGCCGCGGGCAATCAGCCCCAGCATTTT,CASSEWKAAGNQPQHF
TRBV7-9,TRBD1,TRBJ2-7,TGTGCCAGCAGCTCCGGGACAGGGGGAATATACGAGCAGTACTTC,CASSSGTGGIYEQYF
TRBV21-1,.,TRBJ2-7,TGTGCCAGCAGCCTCGACAGGGTACTAGCGGGGACCCCTCGATTGGAGCAGTACTTC,CASSLDRVLAGTPRLEQYF
TRBV9,TRBD2,TRBJ2-1,TGTGCCAGCAGCGCCCGCCCCGCTAGCGGGACGAATGAGCAGTTCTTC,CASSARPASGTNEQFF
TRBV1,.,TRBJ2-7,TGCACCAGCACTCCAGGGACAGGGGTGTACGAGCAGTACTTC,CTSTPGTGVYEQYF
TRBV28,TRBD2,TRBJ2-3,TGTGCCAGCACCCCTAGCGGGGTCACAGATACGCAGTATTTT,CASTPSGVTDTQYF